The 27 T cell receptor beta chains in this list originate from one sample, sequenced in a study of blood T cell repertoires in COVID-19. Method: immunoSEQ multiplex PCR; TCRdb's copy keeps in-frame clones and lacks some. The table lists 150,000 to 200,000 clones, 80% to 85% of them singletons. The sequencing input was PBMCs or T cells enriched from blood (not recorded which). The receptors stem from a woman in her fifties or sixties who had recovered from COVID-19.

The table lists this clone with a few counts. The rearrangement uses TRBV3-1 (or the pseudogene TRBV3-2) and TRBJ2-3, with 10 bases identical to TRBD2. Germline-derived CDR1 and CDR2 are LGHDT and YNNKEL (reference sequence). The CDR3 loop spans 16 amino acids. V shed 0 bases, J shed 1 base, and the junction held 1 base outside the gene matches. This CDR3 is CASSQDLAGGTDTQYF. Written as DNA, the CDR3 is TGTGCCAGCAGCCAAGATCTAGCGGGGGGCACAGATACGCAGTATTTT.

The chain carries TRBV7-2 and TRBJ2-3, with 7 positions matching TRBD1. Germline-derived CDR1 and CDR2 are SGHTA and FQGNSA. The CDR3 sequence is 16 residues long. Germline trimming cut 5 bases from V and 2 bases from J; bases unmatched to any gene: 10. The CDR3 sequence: CASSPRPGTATDTQYF. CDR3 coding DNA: TGTGCCAGCAGCCCCCGGCCCGGGACAGCCACAGATACGCAGTATTTT.

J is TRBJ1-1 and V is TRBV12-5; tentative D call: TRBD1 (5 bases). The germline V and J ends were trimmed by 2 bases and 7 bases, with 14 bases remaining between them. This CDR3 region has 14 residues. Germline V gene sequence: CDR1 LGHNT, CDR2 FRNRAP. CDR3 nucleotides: TGTGCTAGTGGTTTGCTCCGGCAGGGAAGTGAAGCTTTCTTT. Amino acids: CASGLLRQGSEAFF.

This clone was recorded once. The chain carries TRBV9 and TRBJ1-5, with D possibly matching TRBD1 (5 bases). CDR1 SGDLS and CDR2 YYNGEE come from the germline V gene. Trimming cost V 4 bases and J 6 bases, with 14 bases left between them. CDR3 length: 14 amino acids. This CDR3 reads CASSLSGAPQPQHF. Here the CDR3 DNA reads TGTGCCAGCAGCCTAAGTGGGGCCCCTCAGCCCCAGCATTTT.

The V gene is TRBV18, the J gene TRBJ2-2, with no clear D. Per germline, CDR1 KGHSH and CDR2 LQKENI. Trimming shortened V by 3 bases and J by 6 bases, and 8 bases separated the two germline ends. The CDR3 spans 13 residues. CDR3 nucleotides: TGTGCCAGCTCACCCGCAGGTCCCGGGGAGCTGTTTTTT. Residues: CASSPAGPGELFF.

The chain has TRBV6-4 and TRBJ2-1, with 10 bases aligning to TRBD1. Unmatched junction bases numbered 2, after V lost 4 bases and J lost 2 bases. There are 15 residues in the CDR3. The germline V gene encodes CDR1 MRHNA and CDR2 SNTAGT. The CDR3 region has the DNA TGTGCCAGCAGTGCAGACAGGGGGCCCTACAATGAGCAGTTCTTC. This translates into CASSADRGPYNEQFF.

The CDR3 nucleotides read TGCAGTGGACAGGGCTACAATGAGCAGTTCTTC. Protein product: CSGQGYNEQFF. The rearrangement links TRBV20-1 to TRBJ2-1; 7 positions match TRBD1. The V gene end was trimmed by 7 bases and the J gene end by 3 bases; junction bases not matched to a gene: 0. CDR1 and CDR2 from the germline V gene are DFQATT and SNEGSKA (reference sequence). The CDR3 has 11 amino acids.

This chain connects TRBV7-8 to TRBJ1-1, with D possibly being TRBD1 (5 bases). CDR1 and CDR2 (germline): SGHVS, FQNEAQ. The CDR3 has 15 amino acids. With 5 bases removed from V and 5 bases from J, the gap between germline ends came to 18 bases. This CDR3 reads CASSTGGTVPTEAFF. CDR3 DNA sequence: TGTGCCAGCAGCACGGGAGGGACGGTTCCGACTGAAGCTTTCTTT.

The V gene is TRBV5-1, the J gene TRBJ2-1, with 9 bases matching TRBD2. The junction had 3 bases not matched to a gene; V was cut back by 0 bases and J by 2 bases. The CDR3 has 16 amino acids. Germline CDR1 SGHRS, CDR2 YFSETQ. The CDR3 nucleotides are TGCGCCAGCAGCTTGGTATCTAGCGGGGCCTACAATGAGCAGTTCTTC. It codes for CASSLVSSGAYNEQFF. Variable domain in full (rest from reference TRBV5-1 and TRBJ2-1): KAGVTQTPRYLIKTRGQQVTLSCSPISGHRSVSWYQQTPGQGLQFLFEYFSETQRNKGNFPGRFSGRQFSNSRSEMNVSTLELGDSALYLCASSLVSSGAYNEQFFGPGTRLTVL.

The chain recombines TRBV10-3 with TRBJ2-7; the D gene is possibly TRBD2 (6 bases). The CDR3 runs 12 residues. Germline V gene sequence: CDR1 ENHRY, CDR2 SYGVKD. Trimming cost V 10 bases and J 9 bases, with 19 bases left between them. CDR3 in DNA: TGTGCCAGTATGAACCCGGGACTCGGGCAGTACTTC. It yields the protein CASMNPGLGQYF.

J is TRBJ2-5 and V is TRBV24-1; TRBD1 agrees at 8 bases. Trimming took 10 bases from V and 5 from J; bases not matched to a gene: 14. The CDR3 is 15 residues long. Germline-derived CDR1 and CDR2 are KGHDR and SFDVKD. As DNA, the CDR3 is TGTGCCACGGCCTCCCGGGACAGGTCAAGGGAGACCCAGTACTTC. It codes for CATASRDRSRETQYF.

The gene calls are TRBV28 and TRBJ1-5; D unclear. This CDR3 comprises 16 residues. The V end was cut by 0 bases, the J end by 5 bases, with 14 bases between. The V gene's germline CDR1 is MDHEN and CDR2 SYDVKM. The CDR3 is CASSLWMSVGDQPQHF. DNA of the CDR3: TGTGCCAGCAGTTTATGGATGTCAGTCGGGGATCAGCCCCAGCATTTT.

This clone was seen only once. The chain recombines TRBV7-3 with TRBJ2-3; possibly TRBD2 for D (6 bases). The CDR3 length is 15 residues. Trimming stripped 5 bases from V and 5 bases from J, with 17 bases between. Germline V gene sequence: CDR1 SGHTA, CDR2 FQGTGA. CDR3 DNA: TGTGCCAGCAGCCCCGGACTTGGGGGGAGAGATACGCAGTATTTT. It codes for CASSPGLGGRDTQYF.

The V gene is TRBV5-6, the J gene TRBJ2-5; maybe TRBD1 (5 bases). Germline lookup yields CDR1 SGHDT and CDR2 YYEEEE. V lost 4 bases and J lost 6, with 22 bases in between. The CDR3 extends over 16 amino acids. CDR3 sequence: CASSPNAPGLLKTQYF. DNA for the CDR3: TGTGCCAGCAGCCCGAACGCCCCAGGGCTCCTAAAGACCCAGTACTTC.

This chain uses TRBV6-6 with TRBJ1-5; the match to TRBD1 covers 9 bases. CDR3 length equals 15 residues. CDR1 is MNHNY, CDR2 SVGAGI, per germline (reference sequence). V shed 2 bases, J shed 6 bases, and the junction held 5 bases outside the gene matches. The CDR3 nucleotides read TGTGCCAGCAGTTACGGGACAGGGTTCGGTCAGCCCCAGCATTTT. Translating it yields CASSYGTGFGQPQHF.

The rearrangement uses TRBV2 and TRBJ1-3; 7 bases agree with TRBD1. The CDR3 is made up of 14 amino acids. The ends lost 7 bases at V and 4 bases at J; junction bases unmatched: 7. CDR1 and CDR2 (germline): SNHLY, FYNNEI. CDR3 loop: CASNPDRRGNTIYF. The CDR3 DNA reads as TGTGCCAGCAATCCGGACAGGAGAGGAAACACCATATATTTT. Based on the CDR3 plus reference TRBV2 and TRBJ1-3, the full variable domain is EPEVTQTPSHQVTQMGQEVILRCVPISNHLYFYWYRQILGQKVEFLVSFYNNEISEKSEIFDDQFSVERPDGSNFTLKIRSTKLEDSAMYFCASNPDRRGNTIYFGEGSWLTVV.

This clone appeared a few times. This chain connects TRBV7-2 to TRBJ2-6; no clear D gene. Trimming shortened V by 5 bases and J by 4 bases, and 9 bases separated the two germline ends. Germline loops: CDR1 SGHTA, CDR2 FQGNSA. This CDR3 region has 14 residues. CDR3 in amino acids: CASSPGTGANVLTF. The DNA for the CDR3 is TGTGCCAGCAGCCCAGGAACCGGGGCCAACGTCCTGACTTTC.

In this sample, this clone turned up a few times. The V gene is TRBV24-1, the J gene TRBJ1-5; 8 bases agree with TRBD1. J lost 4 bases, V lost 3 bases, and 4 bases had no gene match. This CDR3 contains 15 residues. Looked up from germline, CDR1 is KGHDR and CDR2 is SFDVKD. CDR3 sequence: CATSDPRQGNQPQHF. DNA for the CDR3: TGTGCCACCAGTGATCCCCGACAGGGGAATCAGCCCCAGCATTTT.

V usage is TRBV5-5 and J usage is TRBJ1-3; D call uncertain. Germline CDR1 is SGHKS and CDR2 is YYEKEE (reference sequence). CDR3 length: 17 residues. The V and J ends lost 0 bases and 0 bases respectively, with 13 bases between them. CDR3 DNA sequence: TGTGCCAGCAGCTTGGGCGGAGGACGCTTCTCTGGAAACACCATATATTTT. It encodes CASSLGGGRFSGNTIYF.

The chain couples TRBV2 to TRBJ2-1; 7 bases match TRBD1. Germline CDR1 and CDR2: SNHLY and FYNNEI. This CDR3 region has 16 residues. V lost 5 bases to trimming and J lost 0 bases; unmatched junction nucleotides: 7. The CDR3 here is CASSRDSLSSYNEQFF. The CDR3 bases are TGTGCCAGCAGTCGGGACAGCCTTAGCTCCTACAATGAGCAGTTCTTC. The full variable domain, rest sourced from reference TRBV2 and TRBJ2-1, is EPEVTQTPSHQVTQMGQEVILRCVPISNHLYFYWYRQILGQKVEFLVSFYNNEISEKSEIFDDQFSVERPDGSNFTLKIRSTKLEDSAMYFCASSRDSLSSYNEQFFGPGTRLTVL.

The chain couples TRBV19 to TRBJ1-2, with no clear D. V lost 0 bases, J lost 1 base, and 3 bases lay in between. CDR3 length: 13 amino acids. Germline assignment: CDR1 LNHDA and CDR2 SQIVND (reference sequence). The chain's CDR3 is CASSIDSNYGYTF. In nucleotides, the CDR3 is TGTGCCAGTAGTATAGACAGTAACTATGGCTACACCTTC.

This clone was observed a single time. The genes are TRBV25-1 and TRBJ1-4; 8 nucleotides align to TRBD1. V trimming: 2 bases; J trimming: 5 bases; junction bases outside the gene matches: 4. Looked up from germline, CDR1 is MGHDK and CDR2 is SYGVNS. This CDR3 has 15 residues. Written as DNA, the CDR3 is TGTGCCAGCAGTGAAAGTCAGGGGGCGAATGAAAAACTGTTTTTT. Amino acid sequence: CASSESQGANEKLFF. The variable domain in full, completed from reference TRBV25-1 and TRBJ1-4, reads EADIYQTPRYLVIGTGKKITLECSQTMGHDKMYWYQQDPGMELHLIHYSYGVNSTEKGDLSSESTVSRIRTEHFPLTLESARPSHTSQYLCASSESQGANEKLFFGSGTQLSVL.

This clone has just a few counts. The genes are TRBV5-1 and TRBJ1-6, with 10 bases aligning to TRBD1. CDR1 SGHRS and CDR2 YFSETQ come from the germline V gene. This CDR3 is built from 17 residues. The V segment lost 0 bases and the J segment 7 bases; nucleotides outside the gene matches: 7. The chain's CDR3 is CASSLGGTGEGNSPLHF. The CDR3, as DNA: TGCGCCAGCAGCTTGGGCGGGACAGGGGAGGGAAATTCACCCCTCCACTTT.

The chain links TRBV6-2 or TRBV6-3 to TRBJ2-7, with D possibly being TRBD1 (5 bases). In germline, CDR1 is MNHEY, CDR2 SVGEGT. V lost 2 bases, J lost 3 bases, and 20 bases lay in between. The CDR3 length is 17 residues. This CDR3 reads CASSYPESHRRLYEQYF. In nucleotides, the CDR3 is TGTGCCAGCAGTTACCCAGAAAGTCACAGGAGACTCTACGAGCAGTACTTC.

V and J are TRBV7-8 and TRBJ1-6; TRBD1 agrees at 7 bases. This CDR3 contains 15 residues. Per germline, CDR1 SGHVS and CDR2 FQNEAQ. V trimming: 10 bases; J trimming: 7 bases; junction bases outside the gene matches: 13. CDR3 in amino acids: CATGPQGGPNSPLHF. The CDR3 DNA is TGTGCCACCGGGCCCCAAGGGGGCCCCAATTCACCCCTCCACTTT. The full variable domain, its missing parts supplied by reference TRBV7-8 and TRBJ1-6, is GAGVSQSPRYKVAKRGQDVALRCDPISGHVSLFWYQQALGQGPEFLTYFQNEAQLDKSGLPSDRFFAERPEGSVSTLKIQRTQQEDSAVYLCATGPQGGPNSPLHFGNGTRLTVT.

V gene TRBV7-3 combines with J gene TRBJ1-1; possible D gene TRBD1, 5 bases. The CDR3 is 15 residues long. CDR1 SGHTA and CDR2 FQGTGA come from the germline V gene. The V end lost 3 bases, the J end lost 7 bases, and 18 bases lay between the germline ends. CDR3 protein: CASSLGPPGTGEAFF. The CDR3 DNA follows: TGTGCCAGCAGCTTGGGCCCCCCCGGAACAGGTGAAGCTTTCTTT.

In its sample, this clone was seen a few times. The DNA of the CDR3 is TGTGCCAGCAGCCAGGGACAGGGGGCTGGTTCACCCCTCCACTTT. It codes for CASSQGQGAGSPLHF. The rearrangement links TRBV14 to TRBJ1-6; 12 bases map to TRBD1. The germline CDR1 and CDR2 sequences are SGHDN and FVKESK. Germline trimming cut 3 bases from V and 9 bases from J; bases unmatched to any gene: 3. The CDR3 extends over 15 amino acids.